The source of this T cell receptor (beta chain) is a study of T-cell memory formation after mild COVID-19 (dated by TCRdb to the early 2020s). Regarding the research as a whole: TCR sequence clusters from the two donors were found to be largely donor specific. In two donors, T-cell clones that expanded and contracted after mild COVID-19 were followed by sequencing TCRalpha and TCRbeta repertoires longitudinally. The cohort was made up of two young adult volunteers, one female and one male, who were previously healthy. What the study reported, not specific to this receptor: The detection of some responding clones in pre-infection memory suggests that pre-existing cross-reactive memory T cells joined the SARS-CoV-2 response. Only a couple of mild cases were covered by the study, and larger cohorts that include severe cases with pre-infection samples were considered necessary. Clones contracting from day 15 to 85 had balanced CD4/CD8 phenotypes, while a second wave expanding from day 15 to 37 was biased towards CD4+. The second-wave clones that peaked on day 37 were not confirmed to be SARS-CoV-2 specific. Contracting CD4+ clones were found mainly in CM and EM memory subsets, while CD8+ clones were enriched in EMRA.

TCRdb shows the sequencer as Illumina NovaSeq 6000. TCRalpha and TCRbeta cDNA libraries were built by 5'RACE with constant-segment primers, adding sample barcodes and unique molecular identifiers. Trizol reagent was used to extract RNA from every sample. The libraries were amplified in two PCR steps, and the second step added a second sample barcode and Illumina TruSeq adapters. Libraries were sequenced on an Illumina NovaSeq with 2 x 150 bp paired-end reads. In the source study's methods: With migec v1.2.7, reads were demultiplexed and then collapsed into UMI-guided consensus sequences. Using mixcr v2.1.11, UMI consensuses were aligned to TRA and TRB V and J templates and then assembled into clonotypes. A clonotype was counted as expanded or contracted only if both edgeR and NoisET called the change significant, with noise models trained on biological replicates. edgeR calls used a false discovery rate-adjusted p below 0.01 and a log2 fold-change threshold of 1. As an exploratory analysis of dynamics, PCA with hierarchical clustering was applied to max-normalized trajectories of the 1000 most abundant clonotypes. The CD4 or CD8 phenotype of responding clones was assigned using the separately sequenced CD4+ and CD8+ repertoires. TCRdb applied fastp at Q25 and MiXCR to the public reads, then kept only in-frame beta chains. Duplicate CDR3 protein sequences are folded into a single record with the most common DNA and genes. TCRdb assigned the V and J calls; the authors' analysis was not used. This sample comprises approximately 190,000 distinct CDR3 sequences, around 16% of them detected only once. Of the sample, roughly 2.4% falls within the top ten clones.

PBMCs were isolated by Ficoll-Paque density gradient centrifugation. Counted from cysteine to phenylalanine, this CDR3 has 13 amino acids. Only the CDR3 portion is preserved as DNA: 39 bases, with reading frame beginning at the first base. Based on the germline V gene (reference sequence), the CDR1 and CDR2 sequences are MNHEY and SMNVEV. The trim is 2 bases for V and 5 bases for J, with a gap of 8 bases between the germline ends. As regards this clonotype: The target of this receptor is not known. No much larger clonotype is one base removed from it; base qualities were not supplied.

The rearranged chain carries TRBV27 and TRBJ2-3; TRBD2 could be the D gene, as 5 bases match. Sequenced material: PBMCs or a T cell subset sorted from them (not recorded which). This receptor was obtained from an adult woman who had mild COVID-19 (a few samples of this study predate the infection). The sample titles of this study are shuffled in the database, so cell type and time point are left out; the donor was told from shared clones. The nucleotides are TGTGCCAGCAGTTTACTTGAGGGAGATACGCAGTATTTT. It codes for CASSLLEGDTQYF.